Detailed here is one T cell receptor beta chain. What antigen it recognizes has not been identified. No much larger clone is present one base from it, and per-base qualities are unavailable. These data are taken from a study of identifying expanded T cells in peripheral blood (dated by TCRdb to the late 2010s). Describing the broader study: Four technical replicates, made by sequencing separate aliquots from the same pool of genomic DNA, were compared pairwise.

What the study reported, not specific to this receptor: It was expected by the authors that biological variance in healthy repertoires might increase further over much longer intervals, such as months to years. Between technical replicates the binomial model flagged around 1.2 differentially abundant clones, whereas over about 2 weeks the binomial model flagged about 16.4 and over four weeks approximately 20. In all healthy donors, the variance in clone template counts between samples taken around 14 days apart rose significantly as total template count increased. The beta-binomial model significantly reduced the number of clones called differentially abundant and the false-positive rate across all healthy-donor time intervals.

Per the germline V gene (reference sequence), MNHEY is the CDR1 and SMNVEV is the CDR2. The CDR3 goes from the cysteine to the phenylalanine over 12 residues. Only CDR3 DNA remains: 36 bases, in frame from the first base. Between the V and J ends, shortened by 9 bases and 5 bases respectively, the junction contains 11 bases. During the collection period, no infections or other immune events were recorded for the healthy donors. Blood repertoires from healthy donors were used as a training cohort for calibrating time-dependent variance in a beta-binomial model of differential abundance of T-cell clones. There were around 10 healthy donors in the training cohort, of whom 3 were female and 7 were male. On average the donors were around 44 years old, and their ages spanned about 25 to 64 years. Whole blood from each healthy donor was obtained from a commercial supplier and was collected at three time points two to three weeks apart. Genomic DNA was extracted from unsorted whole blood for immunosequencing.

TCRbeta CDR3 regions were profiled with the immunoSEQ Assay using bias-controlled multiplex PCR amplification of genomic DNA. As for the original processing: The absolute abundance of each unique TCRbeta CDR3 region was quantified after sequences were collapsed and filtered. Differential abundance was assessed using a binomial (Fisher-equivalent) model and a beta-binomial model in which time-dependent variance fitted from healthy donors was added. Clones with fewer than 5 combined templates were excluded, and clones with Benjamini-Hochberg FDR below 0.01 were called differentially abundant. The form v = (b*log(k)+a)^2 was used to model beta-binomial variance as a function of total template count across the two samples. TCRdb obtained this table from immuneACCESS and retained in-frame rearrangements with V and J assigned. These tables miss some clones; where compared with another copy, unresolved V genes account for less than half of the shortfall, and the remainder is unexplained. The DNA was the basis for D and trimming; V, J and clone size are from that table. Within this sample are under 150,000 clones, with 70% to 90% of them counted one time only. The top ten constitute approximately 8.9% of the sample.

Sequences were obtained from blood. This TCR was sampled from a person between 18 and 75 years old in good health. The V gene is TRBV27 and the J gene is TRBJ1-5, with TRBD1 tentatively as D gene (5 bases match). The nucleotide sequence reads TGTGCCAGTTCTGGAGGGGATCAGCCCCAGCATTTT. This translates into CASSGGDQPQHF.